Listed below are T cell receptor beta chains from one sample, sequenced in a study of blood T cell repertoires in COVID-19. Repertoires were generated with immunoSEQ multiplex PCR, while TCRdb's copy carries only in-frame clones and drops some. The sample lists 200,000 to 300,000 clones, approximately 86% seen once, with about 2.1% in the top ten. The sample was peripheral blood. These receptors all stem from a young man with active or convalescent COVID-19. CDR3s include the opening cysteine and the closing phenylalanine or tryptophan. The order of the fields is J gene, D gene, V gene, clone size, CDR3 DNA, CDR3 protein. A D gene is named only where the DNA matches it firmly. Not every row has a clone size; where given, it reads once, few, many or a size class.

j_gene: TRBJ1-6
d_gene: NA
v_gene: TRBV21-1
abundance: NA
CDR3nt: TGTGCCAGCAGCAAAGGGAGGGGACAGGGGGCTCAATGGAGGTCACCCCTCCACTTT
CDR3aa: CASSKGRGQGAQWRSPLHF

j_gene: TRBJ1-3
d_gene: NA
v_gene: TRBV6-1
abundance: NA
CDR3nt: TGTGCCAGCAGTGAAACAGGGTTCATAAACACCATATATTTT
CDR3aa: CASSETGFINTIYF

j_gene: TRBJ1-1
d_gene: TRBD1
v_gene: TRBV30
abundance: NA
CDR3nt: TGTGCCTGGGACCGGACAGGGGGTGGCACTGAAGCTTTCTTT
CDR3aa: CAWDRTGGGTEAFF

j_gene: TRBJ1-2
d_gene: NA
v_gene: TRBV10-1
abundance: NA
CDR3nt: TGCGCCAGCAGTGCTGGGCAGGGCTATGGCTACACCTTC
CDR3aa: CASSAGQGYGYTF

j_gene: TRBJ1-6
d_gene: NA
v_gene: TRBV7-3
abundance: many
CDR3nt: TGTGCCAGCAGCATGGGACTGGATAATTCACCCCTCCACTTT
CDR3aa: CASSMGLDNSPLHF

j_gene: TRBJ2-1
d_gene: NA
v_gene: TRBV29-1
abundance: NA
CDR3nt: TGCAGCGTTGCCTCAGTAAATGAGCAGTTCTTC
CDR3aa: CSVASVNEQFF

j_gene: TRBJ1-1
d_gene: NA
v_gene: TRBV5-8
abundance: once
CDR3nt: TGTGCCAGCAGCTTGGGACGACAGTACATGAACACTGAAGCTTTCTTT
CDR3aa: CASSLGRQYMNTEAFF

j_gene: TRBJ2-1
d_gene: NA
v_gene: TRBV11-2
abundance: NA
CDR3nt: TGTGCCAGCAGCTCAACCCGCCGTCTGAGGGCCTCCTACAATGAGCAGTTCTTC
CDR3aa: CASSSTRRLRASYNEQFF

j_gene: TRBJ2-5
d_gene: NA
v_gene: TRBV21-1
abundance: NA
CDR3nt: TGTGCCAGCAGGTTCCAGCGGCCGAGATACCAAGAGACCCAGTACTTC
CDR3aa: CASRFQRPRYQETQYF

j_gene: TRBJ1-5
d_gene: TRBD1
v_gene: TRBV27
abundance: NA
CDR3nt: TGTGCCAGCAGCCCCGGGACAGGGTTGTTCCAAAATCAGCCCCAGCATTTT
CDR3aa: CASSPGTGLFQNQPQHF

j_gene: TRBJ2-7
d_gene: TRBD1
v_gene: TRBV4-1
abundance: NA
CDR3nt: TGCGCCAGCAGCCAAGTGCGGGGACAGGGGTTCTACGAGCAGTACTTC
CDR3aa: CASSQVRGQGFYEQYF

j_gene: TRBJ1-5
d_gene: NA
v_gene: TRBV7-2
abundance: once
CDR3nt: TGTGCCAGCAGCTTAAATTCCAATCCCTATAGCAATCAGCCCCAGCATTTT
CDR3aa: CASSLNSNPYSNQPQHF

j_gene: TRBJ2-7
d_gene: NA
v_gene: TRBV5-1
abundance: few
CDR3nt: TGCGCCAGCAGCGCCGACAGGTCCTACGAGCAGTACTTC
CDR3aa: CASSADRSYEQYF

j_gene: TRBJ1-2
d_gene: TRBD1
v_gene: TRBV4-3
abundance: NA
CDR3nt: TGCGCCAGCAGCCAAATGTTAGACAGGGCTGGCTACACCTTC
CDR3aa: CASSQMLDRAGYTF

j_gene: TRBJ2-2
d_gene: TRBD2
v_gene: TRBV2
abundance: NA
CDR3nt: TGTGCCAGCAGCCGAAAGCGGGGGCTCACCGGGGAGCTGTTTTTT
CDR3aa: CASSRKRGLTGELFF

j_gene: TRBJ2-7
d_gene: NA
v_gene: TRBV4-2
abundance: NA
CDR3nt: TGTGCCAGCAGCCAAGATAGGGGGACCTACGAGCAGTACTTC
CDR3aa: CASSQDRGTYEQYF

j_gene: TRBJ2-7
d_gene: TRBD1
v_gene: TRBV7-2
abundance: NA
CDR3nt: TGTGCCAGCAGCTTAGGGGGACAGTTCTACGAGCAGTACTTC
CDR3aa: CASSLGGQFYEQYF

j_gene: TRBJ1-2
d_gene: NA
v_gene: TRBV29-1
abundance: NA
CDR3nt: TGCAGCGTTACAGGGTCGGGCGGAGATGGCTACACCTTC
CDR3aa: CSVTGSGGDGYTF

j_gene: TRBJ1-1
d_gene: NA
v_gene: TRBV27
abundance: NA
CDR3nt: TGTGCCAGCAGTCCCCAGGGCAATTTGGGGAACACTGAAGCTTTCTTT
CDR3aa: CASSPQGNLGNTEAFF

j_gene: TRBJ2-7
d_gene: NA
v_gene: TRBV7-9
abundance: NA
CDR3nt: TGTGCCAGCAGTCCTCCGGCGGCCTCCTACGAGCAGTACTTC
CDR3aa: CASSPPAASYEQYF

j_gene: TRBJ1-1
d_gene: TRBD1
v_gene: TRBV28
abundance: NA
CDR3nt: TGTGCCAGCAGTTTATGGGGGACAGGGCAGAACACTGAAGCTTTCTTT
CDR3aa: CASSLWGTGQNTEAFF

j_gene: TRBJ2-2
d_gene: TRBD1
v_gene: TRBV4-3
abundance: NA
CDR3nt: TGCGCCAGCAGCCTATCGGCAGGGGGCCTCGGGGAGCTGTTTTTT
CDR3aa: CASSLSAGGLGELFF

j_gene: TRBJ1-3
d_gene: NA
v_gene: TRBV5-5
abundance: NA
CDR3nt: TGTGCCAGCAGCTTGGCTTCGAGAGCGCCTGGAAACACCATATATTTT
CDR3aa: CASSLASRAPGNTIYF

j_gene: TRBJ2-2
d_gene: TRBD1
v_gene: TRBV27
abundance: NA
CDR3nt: TGTGCCAGCAGTTTAGGACAGGGATACACCGGGGAGCTGTTTTTT
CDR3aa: CASSLGQGYTGELFF

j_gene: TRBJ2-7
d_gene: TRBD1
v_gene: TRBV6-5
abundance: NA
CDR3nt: TGTGCCAGCAGAGAGGGGACAGGTGAACCCTACGAGCAGTACTTC
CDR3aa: CASREGTGEPYEQYF

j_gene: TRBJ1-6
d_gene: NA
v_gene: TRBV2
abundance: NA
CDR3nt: TGTGCCAGCAAAGAGGAGACAGGTGCTTCACCCCTCCACTTT
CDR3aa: CASKEETGASPLHF

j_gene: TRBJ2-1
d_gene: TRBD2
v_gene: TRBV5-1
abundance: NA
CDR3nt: TGCGCCAGCAGCTCAAGCGGGGGGGCCTACAATGAGCAGTTCTTC
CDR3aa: CASSSSGGAYNEQFF

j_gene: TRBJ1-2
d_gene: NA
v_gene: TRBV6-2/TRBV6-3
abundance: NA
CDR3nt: TGTGCCAGCAGTTACTCCGTGGGCTACTATGGCTACACCTTC
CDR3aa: CASSYSVGYYGYTF

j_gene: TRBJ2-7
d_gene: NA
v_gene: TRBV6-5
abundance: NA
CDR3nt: TGTGCCAGTAAACAGGGTTTGGAGCAGTACTTC
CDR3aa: CASKQGLEQYF

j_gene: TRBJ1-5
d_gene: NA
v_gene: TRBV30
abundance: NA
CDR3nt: TGTGCCTGGAGTGTAGCGGACAGAGGAAATCAGCCCCAGCATTTT
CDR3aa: CAWSVADRGNQPQHF

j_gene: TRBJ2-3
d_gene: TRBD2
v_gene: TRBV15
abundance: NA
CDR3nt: TGTGCCACCACCAAGACTAGCGGGGGGGCAGATACGCAGTATTTT
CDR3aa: CATTKTSGGADTQYF

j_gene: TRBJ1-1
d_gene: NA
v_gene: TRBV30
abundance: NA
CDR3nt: TGTGCCTGGAGTGTATCCGAGAGACGGGGAAACACTGAAGCTTTCTTT
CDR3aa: CAWSVSERRGNTEAFF

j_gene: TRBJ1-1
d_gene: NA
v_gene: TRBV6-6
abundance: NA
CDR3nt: TGTGCCAGCAGTCACATAACAGGGTTTCGGGGAGACACTGAAGCTTTCTTT
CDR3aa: CASSHITGFRGDTEAFF

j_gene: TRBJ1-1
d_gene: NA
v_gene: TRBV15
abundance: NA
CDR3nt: TGTGCCACCAGCAACCCTCACTTAGTGAACACTGAAGCTTTCTTT
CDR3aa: CATSNPHLVNTEAFF

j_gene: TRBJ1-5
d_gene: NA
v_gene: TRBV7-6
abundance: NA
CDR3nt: TGTGCCAGCAGCCCACACTCGGCCGGGACATATAGCAATCAGCCCCAGCATTTT
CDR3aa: CASSPHSAGTYSNQPQHF

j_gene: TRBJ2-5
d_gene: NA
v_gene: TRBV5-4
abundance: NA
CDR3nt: TGTGCCAGCAGCGCGCAGGGGATCCAAGAGACCCAGTACTTC
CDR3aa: CASSAQGIQETQYF

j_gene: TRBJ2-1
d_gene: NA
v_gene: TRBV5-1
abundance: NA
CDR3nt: TGCGCCAGCAGCTTCCTGGAGAGCTCCTACAATGAGCAGTTCTTC
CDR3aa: CASSFLESSYNEQFF

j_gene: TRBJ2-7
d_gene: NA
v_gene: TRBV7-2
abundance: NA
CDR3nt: TGTGCCAGCAGCTTAGCGGCCTTCCAATACGAGCAGTACTTC
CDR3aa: CASSLAAFQYEQYF

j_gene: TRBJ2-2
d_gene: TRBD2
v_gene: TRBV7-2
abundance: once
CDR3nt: TGTGCCAGCAGCTTTCTCGGGACTAGCGGCACCGGGGAGCTGTTTTTT
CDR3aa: CASSFLGTSGTGELFF

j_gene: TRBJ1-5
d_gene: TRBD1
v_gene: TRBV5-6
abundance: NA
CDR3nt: TGTGCCAGCAGCTTGGGACAGGGCATAGCTCAGCCCCAGCATTTT
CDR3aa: CASSLGQGIAQPQHF

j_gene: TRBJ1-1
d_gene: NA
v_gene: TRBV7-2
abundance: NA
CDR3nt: TGTGCCAGCAGCCCGCGGGGAGGGTGGGACACTGAAGCTTTCTTT
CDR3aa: CASSPRGGWDTEAFF

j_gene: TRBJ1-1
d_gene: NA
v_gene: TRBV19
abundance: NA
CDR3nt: TGTGCCAGTCACCTAGCGGACAGCCACACTGAAGCTTTCTTT
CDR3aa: CASHLADSHTEAFF

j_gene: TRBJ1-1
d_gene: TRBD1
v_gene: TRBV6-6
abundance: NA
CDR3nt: TGTGCCAGCAGGGGGACAGGGATTGGTTTGATTGAAGCTTTCTTT
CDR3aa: CASRGTGIGLIEAFF

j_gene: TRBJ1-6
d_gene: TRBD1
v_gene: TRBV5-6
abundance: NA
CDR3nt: TGTGCCAGCAGCTTTTGGACAGGGTCCTATAATTCACCCCTCCACTTT
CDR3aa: CASSFWTGSYNSPLHF

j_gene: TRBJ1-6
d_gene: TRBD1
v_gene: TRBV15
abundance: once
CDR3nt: TGTGCCACCAGCAAAGGACAGGATAATTCACCCCTCCACTTT
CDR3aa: CATSKGQDNSPLHF

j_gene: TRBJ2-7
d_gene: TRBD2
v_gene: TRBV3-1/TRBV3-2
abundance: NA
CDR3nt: TGTGCCAGCAGCCAAGGGCTAGCGGGCTACGAGCAGTACTTC
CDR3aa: CASSQGLAGYEQYF

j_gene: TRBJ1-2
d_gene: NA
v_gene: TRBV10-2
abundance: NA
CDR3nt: TGCGCCAGCAGTGAGTGGGGTGGGACACCTGGAGTATATGGCTACACCTTC
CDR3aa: CASSEWGGTPGVYGYTF

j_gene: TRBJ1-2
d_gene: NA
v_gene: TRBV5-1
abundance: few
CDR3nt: TGCGCCAGCTCTGAGGATCTCGCGGACTATGGCTACACCTTC
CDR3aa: CASSEDLADYGYTF

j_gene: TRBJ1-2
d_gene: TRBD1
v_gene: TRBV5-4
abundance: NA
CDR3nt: TGTGCCAGCAGCTTTTTCTCAGGGGACAGTCAAAACTATGGCTACACCTTC
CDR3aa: CASSFFSGDSQNYGYTF